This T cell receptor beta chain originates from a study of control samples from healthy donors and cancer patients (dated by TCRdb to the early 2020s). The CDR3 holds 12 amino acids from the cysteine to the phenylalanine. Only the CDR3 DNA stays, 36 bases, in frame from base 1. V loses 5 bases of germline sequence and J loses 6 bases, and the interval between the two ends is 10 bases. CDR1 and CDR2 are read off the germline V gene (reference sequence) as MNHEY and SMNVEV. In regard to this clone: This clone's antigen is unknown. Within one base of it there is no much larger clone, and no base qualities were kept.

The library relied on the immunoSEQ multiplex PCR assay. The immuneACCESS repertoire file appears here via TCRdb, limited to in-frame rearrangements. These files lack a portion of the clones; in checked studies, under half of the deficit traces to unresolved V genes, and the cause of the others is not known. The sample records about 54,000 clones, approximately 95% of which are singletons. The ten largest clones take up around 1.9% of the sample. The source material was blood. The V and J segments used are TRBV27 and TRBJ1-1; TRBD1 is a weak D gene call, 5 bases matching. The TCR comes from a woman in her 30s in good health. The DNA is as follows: TGTGCCAGCAGTCGGGACGAGGCTGAAGCTTTCTTT. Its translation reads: CASSRDEAEAFF.